This T cell receptor beta chain was captured in a study of blood T cells in healthy people across ages. Alongside a J-beta primer mix, a sample-barcoded 5' primer served in a second PCR lasting roughly 7 to 12 cycles. MiXCR, applied by TCRdb to the 5' RACE reads, yields one record per CDR3 protein. The sample holds approximately 830,000 distinct CDR3 sequences, 60% to 80% seen once. This CDR3 region has 15 residues. The V end lost 0 bases, the J end lost 6 bases, and 11 bases lay between the germline ends. CDR1 is MNHEY, CDR2 SVGAGI, per germline. Isolating PBMCs gave at least 6 million of these cells per sample.

The TCR was taken from a man aged 30 to 39 in good health. The chain recombines TRBV6-5 with TRBJ2-2, with D unresolved. Sequences were obtained from blood. The CDR3 sequence: CASSYSGPRPGELFF. In DNA form, the CDR3 reads TGTGCCAGCAGTTACTCAGGGCCAAGGCCCGGGGAGCTGTTTTTT.